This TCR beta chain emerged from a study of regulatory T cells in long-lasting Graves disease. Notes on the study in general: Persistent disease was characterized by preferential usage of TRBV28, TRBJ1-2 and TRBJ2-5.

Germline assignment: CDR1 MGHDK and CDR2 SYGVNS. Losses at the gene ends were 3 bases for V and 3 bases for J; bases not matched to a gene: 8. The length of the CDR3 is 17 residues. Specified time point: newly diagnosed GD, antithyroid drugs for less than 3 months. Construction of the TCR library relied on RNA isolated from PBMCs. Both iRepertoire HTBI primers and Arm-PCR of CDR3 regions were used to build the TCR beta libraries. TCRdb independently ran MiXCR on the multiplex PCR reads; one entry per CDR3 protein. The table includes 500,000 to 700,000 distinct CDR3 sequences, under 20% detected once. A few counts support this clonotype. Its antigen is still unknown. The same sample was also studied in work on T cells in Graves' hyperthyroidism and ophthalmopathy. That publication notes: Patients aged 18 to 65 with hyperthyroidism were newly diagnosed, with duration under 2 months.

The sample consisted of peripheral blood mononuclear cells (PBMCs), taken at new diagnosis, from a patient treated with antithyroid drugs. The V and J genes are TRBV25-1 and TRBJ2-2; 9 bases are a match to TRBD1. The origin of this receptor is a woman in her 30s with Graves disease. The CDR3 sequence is CASSEGQGRGDTGELFF. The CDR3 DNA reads TGTGCCAGCAGTGAGGGACAGGGACGTGGGGACACCGGGGAGCTGTTTTTT. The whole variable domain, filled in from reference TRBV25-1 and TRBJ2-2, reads EADIYQTPRYLVIGTGKKITLECSQTMGHDKMYWYQQDPGMELHLIHYSYGVNSTEKGDLSSESTVSRIRTEHFPLTLESARPSHTSQYLCASSEGQGRGDTGELFFGEGSRLTVL.